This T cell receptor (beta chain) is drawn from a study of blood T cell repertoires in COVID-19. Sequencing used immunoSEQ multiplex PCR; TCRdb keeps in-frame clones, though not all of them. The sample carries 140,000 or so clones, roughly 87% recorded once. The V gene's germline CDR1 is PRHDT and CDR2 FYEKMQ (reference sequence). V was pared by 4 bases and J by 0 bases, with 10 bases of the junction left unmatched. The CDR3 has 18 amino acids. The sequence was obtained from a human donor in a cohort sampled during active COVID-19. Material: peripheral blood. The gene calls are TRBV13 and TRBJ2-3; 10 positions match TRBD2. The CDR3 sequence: CASSSRLAGGRSTDTQYF. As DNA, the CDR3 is TGTGCCAGCAGCTCCAGACTAGCGGGCGGGAGGAGCACAGATACGCAGTATTTT.